The 7 T cell receptor beta chains listed next were all sequenced from one sample in a study of T cells in Graves' hyperthyroidism and ophthalmopathy. RNA transcripts provided the source from which TCR beta CDR3 regions were amplified. The HTBI set primed first-round TCR CDR3 RT-PCR. TCRdb re-called the multiplex PCR reads with MiXCR, one entry per CDR3 protein. This sample has 660,000 or so distinct CDR3 sequences, with less than 25% found just once. What was sequenced was blood. The origin of the receptors is a man younger than 45 with Graves' ophthalmopathy.

A few counts support this clonotype. The V gene is TRBV29-1, the J gene TRBJ2-1; 9 positions agree with TRBD1. The V segment lost 3 bases and the J segment 3 bases; nucleotides outside the gene matches: 3. Germline CDR1 SQVTM, CDR2 ANQGSEA. The length of the CDR3 is 14 residues. CDR3 protein: CSVETGGIYNEQFF. The CDR3 nucleotides are TGCAGCGTTGAGACAGGGGGGATCTACAATGAGCAGTTCTTC.

This clonotype was counted a few times. V and J are TRBV15 and TRBJ2-1, with 9 bases that match TRBD2. The V segment lost 2 bases and the J segment 1 base; nucleotides outside the gene matches: 6. The length of the CDR3 is 17 residues. CDR1 and CDR2 from the germline V gene are LNHNV and YYDKDF (reference sequence). CDR3 bases: TGTGCCACCAGCAGACTTGGGACTAGCAGTTCCTACAATGAGCAGTTCTTC. The encoded protein is CATSRLGTSSSYNEQFF. The full variable domain, completed using reference TRBV15 and TRBJ2-1, is DAMVIQNPRYQVTQFGKPVTLSCSQTLNHNVMYWYQQKSSQAPKLLFHYYDKDFNNEADTPDNFQSRRPNTSFCFLDIRSPGLGDTAMYLCATSRLGTSSSYNEQFFGPGTRLTVL.

The sample holds a few counts of this clonotype. The J gene is TRBJ2-3, the V gene TRBV24-1; D may be TRBD2 (5 bases). The CDR3 loop spans 13 amino acids. The germline V gene has CDR1 KGHDR and CDR2 SFDVKD. Trimming removed 7 bases from V and 5 bases from J, with 12 bases in between. The CDR3, as DNA: TGTGCCACCAGAGGGAGCCTTGGAGATACGCAGTATTTT. Its translation: CATRGSLGDTQYF.

This chain joins TRBV6-1 and TRBJ1-1; possibly TRBD1 for D (5 bases). V shed 10 bases and J shed 7 bases, with 16 bases lying between them. The germline gives CDR1 MNHNS, CDR2 SASEGT. The CDR3 runs 12 residues. The CDR3 DNA reads as TGTGCCACTCTCAGGGAGGGTATTGAAGCTTTCTTT. The encoded protein is CATLREGIEAFF.

This clonotype was seen at least ten times. The chain employs TRBV2 and TRBJ2-2; D is unclear. V was shortened by 7 bases and J by 0 bases, with 12 bases between the two germline ends. The germline V gene encodes CDR1 SNHLY and CDR2 FYNNEI. CDR3 length: 15 residues. The CDR3 loop is CASKKETANTGELFF. In DNA form, the CDR3 reads TGTGCCAGCAAGAAGGAGACCGCGAACACCGGGGAGCTGTTTTTT.

The chain uses TRBV5-6 and TRBJ2-1; perhaps TRBD2 as D (6 bases). The germline gives CDR1 SGHDT, CDR2 YYEEEE. The CDR3 length is 17 residues. The V and J ends lost 2 bases and 6 bases respectively, with 21 bases between them. CDR3 sequence reads: CASSFGGGSIGGNEQFF. In nucleotides, the CDR3 is TGTGCCAGCAGCTTCGGGGGTGGTTCAATCGGGGGCAATGAGCAGTTCTTC. The whole variable domain, remainder taken from reference TRBV5-6 and TRBJ2-1, is DAGVTQSPTHLIKTRGQQVTLRCSPKSGHDTVSWYQQALGQGPQFIFQYYEEEERQRGNFPDRFSGHQFPNYSSELNVNALLLGDSALYLCASSFGGGSIGGNEQFFGPGTRLTVL.

This clonotype has more than one count but fewer than ten. The rearrangement uses TRBV3-1 and TRBJ2-7, with unresolved D. The CDR3 is 15 amino acids. In germline, CDR1 is LGHDT, CDR2 YNNKEL (reference sequence). Trimming took 0 bases from V and 0 from J, leaving 9 bases between them. The CDR3 region is CASSQDLSDSYEQYF. In nucleotides, the CDR3 is TGTGCCAGCAGCCAAGATCTCAGCGACTCCTACGAGCAGTACTTC.